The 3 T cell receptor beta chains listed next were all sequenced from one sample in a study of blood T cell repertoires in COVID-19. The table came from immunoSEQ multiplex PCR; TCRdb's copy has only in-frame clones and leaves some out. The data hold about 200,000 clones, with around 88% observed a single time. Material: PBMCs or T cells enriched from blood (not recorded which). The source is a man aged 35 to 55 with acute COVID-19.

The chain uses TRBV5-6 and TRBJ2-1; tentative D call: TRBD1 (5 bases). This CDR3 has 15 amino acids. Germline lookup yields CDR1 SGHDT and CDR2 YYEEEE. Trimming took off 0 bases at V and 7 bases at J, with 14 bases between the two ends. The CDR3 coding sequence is TGTGCCAGCAGCTTGGTGCAGGGTAGGGCGAATGAGCAGTTCTTC. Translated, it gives CASSLVQGRANEQFF.

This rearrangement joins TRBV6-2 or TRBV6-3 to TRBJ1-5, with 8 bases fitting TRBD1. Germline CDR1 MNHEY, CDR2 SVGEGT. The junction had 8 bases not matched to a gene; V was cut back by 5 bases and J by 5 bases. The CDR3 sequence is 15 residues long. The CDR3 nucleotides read TGTGCCAGCAGTAGCCGGACAGGGTTGTATCAGCCCCAGCATTTT. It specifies CASSSRTGLYQPQHF.

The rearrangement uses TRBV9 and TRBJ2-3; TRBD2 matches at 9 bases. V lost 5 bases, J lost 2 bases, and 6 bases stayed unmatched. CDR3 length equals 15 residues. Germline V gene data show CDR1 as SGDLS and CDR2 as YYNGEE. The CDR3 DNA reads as TGTGCCAGCAGTGTGGGCGGGAGGGCCACAGATACGCAGTATTTT. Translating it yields CASSVGGRATDTQYF.